A selection of T cell receptor beta chains follows, all from one sample in a study of blood T cell repertoires in COVID-19. Generated by immunoSEQ multiplex PCR, the TCRdb table keeps only in-frame clones and is missing some. Among fewer than 450,000 clones, more than 75% were seen once, and the ten largest hold roughly 3.5%. The sequenced sample consisted of peripheral blood. These receptors all come from a woman aged 18-29 years who had recovered from COVID-19. CDR3s include the opening cysteine and the closing phenylalanine or tryptophan. D genes are given only for firm matches. A clone size is listed for some rows: how often the clone was seen (once, few, many), or a class if it is expanded.

J: TRBJ1-3; size: -; V: TRBV19; D: TRBD1; DNA: TGTGCCAGTAGTCCACAGGGGGCGCGTGGAAACACCATATATTTT; CDR3: CASSPQGARGNTIYF
J: TRBJ2-1; size: -; V: TRBV27; D: -; DNA: TGTGCCAGCAGGAACACAGGGAATAATGAGCAGTTCTTC; CDR3: CASRNTGNNEQFF
J: TRBJ1-2; size: -; V: TRBV7-9; D: TRBD1; DNA: TGTGCCAGCAGCTCGGGACAGGACAACTATGGCTACACCTTC; CDR3: CASSSGQDNYGYTF
J: TRBJ1-3; size: -; V: TRBV3-1/TRBV3-2; D: -; DNA: TGTGCCAGCAGCCAAGTTAACAGGGCGAACGGAAACACCATATATTTT; CDR3: CASSQVNRANGNTIYF
J: TRBJ2-5; size: -; V: TRBV7-2; D: TRBD2; DNA: TGTGCCAGCAGCTTTACTAGCGGGAGTCGATCCCACCAAGAGACCCAGTACTTC; CDR3: CASSFTSGSRSHQETQYF
J: TRBJ2-4; size: -; V: TRBV5-4; D: -; DNA: TGTGCCAGCAGCCCCTCTTCAGATGTAGCTAACATTCAGTACTTC; CDR3: CASSPSSDVANIQYF
J: TRBJ2-1; size: -; V: TRBV7-6; D: -; DNA: TGTGCCAGCAGCTCCTCGGCGGGATTCAATAATGAGCAGTTCTTC; CDR3: CASSSSAGFNNEQFF
J: TRBJ2-1; size: -; V: TRBV3-1/TRBV3-2; D: -; DNA: TGTGCCAGCAGCCAAGGTTTGGACAGCTTTTACAATGAGCAGTTCTTC; CDR3: CASSQGLDSFYNEQFF
J: TRBJ1-2; size: -; V: TRBV29-1; D: -; DNA: TGCAGCGTTGGAGGCGGGACCCCTTCTAGCGGTGGCTACACCTTC; CDR3: CSVGGGTPSSGGYTF
J: TRBJ2-5; size: -; V: TRBV9; D: -; DNA: TGTGCCAGCAGCGTAGAACAGGGAGAGACCCAGTACTTC; CDR3: CASSVEQGETQYF
J: TRBJ1-2; size: -; V: TRBV10-3; D: -; DNA: TGTGCCATCAGTGAGGGGACACCTAACTATGGCTACACCTTC; CDR3: CAISEGTPNYGYTF
J: TRBJ1-4; size: -; V: TRBV25-1; D: TRBD1; DNA: TGTGCCAGCAGGGAGACAGGGGGCAATGAAAAACTGTTTTTT; CDR3: CASRETGGNEKLFF
J: TRBJ2-4; size: -; V: TRBV7-2; D: TRBD1; DNA: TGTGCCAGCAGCTTAGGGACAGGAGTAGCCAAAAACATTCAGTACTTC; CDR3: CASSLGTGVAKNIQYF
J: TRBJ1-5; size: -; V: TRBV24-1; D: -; DNA: TGTGCCACCAGTGAAGGGGCGATTCAGCCCCAGCATTTT; CDR3: CATSEGAIQPQHF
J: TRBJ1-6; size: -; V: TRBV18; D: -; DNA: TGTGCCAGCTCAAATACATGGACTCCCTCACCCCTCCACTTT; CDR3: CASSNTWTPSPLHF
J: TRBJ1-5; size: -; V: TRBV6-2/TRBV6-3; D: -; DNA: TGTGCCAGCAGTTATAGGCGGCGGGGTTCGACCCGCGGAAGCAATCAGCCCCAGCATTTT; CDR3: CASSYRRRGSTRGSNQPQHF
J: TRBJ2-1; size: -; V: TRBV5-6; D: -; DNA: TGTGCCAGCAGCCCAACCGGCGGCTCAAGCTCCTACAATGAGCAGTTCTTC; CDR3: CASSPTGGSSSYNEQFF
J: TRBJ1-5; size: -; V: TRBV18; D: TRBD1; DNA: TGTGCCAGCTCCCGAGGACAGGGCCGCCAGCCCCAGCATTTT; CDR3: CASSRGQGRQPQHF
J: TRBJ2-1; size: -; V: TRBV9; D: TRBD2; DNA: TGTGCCAGCAGCGTGACTAGCGGGAGTTTCAATGAGCAGTTCTTC; CDR3: CASSVTSGSFNEQFF
J: TRBJ2-1; size: once; V: TRBV4-2; D: TRBD2; DNA: TGTGCCAGCAGCCTAAAGCGGGACTGGTACAATGAGCAGTTCTTC; CDR3: CASSLKRDWYNEQFF
J: TRBJ1-2; size: -; V: TRBV4-3; D: -; DNA: TGCGCCAGCAGCCAAGATCCAGAAAACTATGGCTACACCTTC; CDR3: CASSQDPENYGYTF
J: TRBJ1-2; size: -; V: TRBV11-3; D: -; DNA: TGTGCCAGCAGCTTAGAAGGGCAGGGAAAGCTCTATGGCTACACCTTC; CDR3: CASSLEGQGKLYGYTF
J: TRBJ1-4; size: -; V: TRBV5-6; D: TRBD1; DNA: TGTGCCAGCAGCTTGTCCGGACAGGGAAATGAAAAACTGTTTTTT; CDR3: CASSLSGQGNEKLFF
J: TRBJ1-1; size: -; V: TRBV19; D: -; DNA: TGTGCCAGTAGTGGGCGGGGGAGGACTGAAGCTTTCTTT; CDR3: CASSGRGRTEAFF
J: TRBJ1-2; size: -; V: TRBV10-3; D: -; DNA: TGTGCCATCAGCGGGGGTCCGGAAGGGGACTATGGCTACACCTTC; CDR3: CAISGGPEGDYGYTF
J: TRBJ1-4; size: -; V: TRBV19; D: -; DNA: TGTGCCACAACGACAGCGACTAATGAAAAACTGTTTTTT; CDR3: CATTTATNEKLFF
J: TRBJ1-5; size: -; V: TRBV30; D: -; DNA: TGTGCCTGGTGCCAGGGTTTCAATCAGCCCCAGCATTTT; CDR3: CAWCQGFNQPQHF
J: TRBJ2-1; size: -; V: TRBV12-3/TRBV12-4; D: -; DNA: TGTGCCAGCAGTGAGGGAGTTAGCAATGAGCAGTTCTTC; CDR3: CASSEGVSNEQFF
J: TRBJ1-2; size: -; V: TRBV5-1; D: TRBD1; DNA: TGCGCCAGCAGCCCGGACAGGGTCCTGTCTGGCTACACCTTC; CDR3: CASSPDRVLSGYTF
J: TRBJ2-2; size: once; V: TRBV27; D: TRBD1; DNA: TGTGCCAGCAGTTTCTTCGCCGGGGGACAGGGGATGGCCGGGGAGCTGTTTTTT; CDR3: CASSFFAGGQGMAGELFF
J: TRBJ2-1; size: -; V: TRBV7-2; D: TRBD2; DNA: TGTGCCAGCAGCCCTGCTAGCGGAGGGAGATACAATGAGCAGTTCTTC; CDR3: CASSPASGGRYNEQFF
J: TRBJ1-1; size: once; V: TRBV5-6; D: -; DNA: TGTGCCAGCAGCTTGGGGCGGGCCACTGAAGCTTTCTTT; CDR3: CASSLGRATEAFF
J: TRBJ1-3; size: -; V: TRBV6-5; D: -; DNA: TGTGCCAGCAGTTACCAACTCCCGGGGACTGGAAACACCATATATTTT; CDR3: CASSYQLPGTGNTIYF
J: TRBJ2-5; size: -; V: TRBV24-1; D: -; DNA: TGTGCCACCAGTGATTTATCGATCCCGATGGAGACAGCCGAGACCCAGTACTTC; CDR3: CATSDLSIPMETAETQYF
J: TRBJ2-1; size: -; V: TRBV11-3; D: -; DNA: TGTGCCAGCAGCTTCGCGCCGGGAATAGGTGAGCAGTTCTTC; CDR3: CASSFAPGIGEQFF
J: TRBJ2-5; size: -; V: TRBV9; D: TRBD1; DNA: TGTGCCAGCAGCGTAGCTCCCTGGACAGGGGCGGGGGAGACCCAGTACTTC; CDR3: CASSVAPWTGAGETQYF
J: TRBJ2-1; size: -; V: TRBV30; D: -; DNA: TGTGCCTGGATGGTCGCTAGCGCTGGTTACAATGAGCAGTTCTTC; CDR3: CAWMVASAGYNEQFF
J: TRBJ2-1; size: -; V: TRBV27; D: TRBD2; DNA: TGTGCCAGCAGTCCGGACCCGGGACTATACAATGAGCAGTTCTTC; CDR3: CASSPDPGLYNEQFF
J: TRBJ2-4; size: -; V: TRBV5-3; D: -; DNA: TGTGCCAGAAGCCCTCGAGCCAAAAACATTCAGTACTTC; CDR3: CARSPRAKNIQYF
J: TRBJ2-2; size: -; V: TRBV5-6; D: TRBD2; DNA: TGTGCCAGCAGTATAGCGGGACCCACCGGGGAGCTGTTTTTT; CDR3: CASSIAGPTGELFF
J: TRBJ2-5; size: -; V: TRBV6-5; D: TRBD2; DNA: TGTGCCAGCAGTCAGGGACTAGCGGGAGAGACCCAGTACTTC; CDR3: CASSQGLAGETQYF
J: TRBJ2-2; size: -; V: TRBV5-6; D: TRBD2; DNA: TGTGCCAGCAGCTTGGTGGCGGGAGTGATCGCCGGGGAGCTGTTTTTT; CDR3: CASSLVAGVIAGELFF
J: TRBJ2-2; size: -; V: TRBV5-4; D: -; DNA: TGTGCCAGCAGCTCACAGTGGGGGGGCGATGGCACCGGGGAGCTGTTTTTT; CDR3: CASSSQWGGDGTGELFF
J: TRBJ1-6; size: -; V: TRBV19; D: -; DNA: TGTGCCAGTACAAGACCGGGGTCCTATAATTCACCCCTCCACTTT; CDR3: CASTRPGSYNSPLHF
J: TRBJ2-3; size: -; V: TRBV9; D: -; DNA: TGTGCCAGCAGCGTTCTAGGGGTTCCCACAGATACGCAGTATTTT; CDR3: CASSVLGVPTDTQYF